This T cell receptor beta chain was documented in a study of shared clonotypes between healthy human individuals. Measured with immunoSEQ multiplex PCR; TCRdb has only the in-frame clones, and not every one. The data contain fewer than 3 million clones, roughly 92% of them singletons. CDR1 MDHEN and CDR2 SYDVKM come from the germline V gene. The CDR3 runs 14 residues. V lost 2 bases and J 5 bases, leaving 9 bases between the germline ends. This sequence originates from a man in his late teens or twenties in good health. Some clones in this sample may be carry-over from other donors' samples. The sequencing input was naive CD4+ T cells from PBMCs. Subset specified: CD45RA+ positively selected. V gene TRBV28 combines with J gene TRBJ2-2; D gene ambiguous. The CDR3 DNA reads as TGTGCCAGCAGTTTAGAGTCACCGACCGGGGAGCTGTTTTTT. Protein product: CASSLESPTGELFF.